These 22 T cell receptor beta chains were sequenced from one sample in a study of T-cell memory formation after mild COVID-19. TCRdb itself ran the 5' RACE reads through MiXCR, one entry per CDR3 protein. This sample has 250,000 to 350,000 distinct CDR3 sequences, with 14% found just once. The specimen was PBMCs or a T cell subset sorted from them (not recorded which). These receptors all stem from a man aged 18 to 35 who had mild COVID-19 (a few samples of this study predate the infection). Cell type and time point are not known.

The rearrangement links TRBV29-1 to TRBJ2-7; TRBD2 is a possible D gene (7 bases). Per the germline V gene, CDR1 is SQVTM and CDR2 is ANQGSEA. This CDR3 comprises 14 residues. Trimming pared 6 bases from V and 7 bases from J, leaving 22 bases between. The DNA for the CDR3 is TGCAGCGTAACACCACCCGGCGGGGGCTGGGAGCAGTACTTC. Protein sequence: CSVTPPGGGWEQYF.

This clonotype was counted at least ten times. This chain uses TRBV4-3 with TRBJ2-1; no clear D. The V end lost 0 bases, the J end lost 7 bases, and 7 bases lay between the germline ends. Germline assignment: CDR1 LGHNA and CDR2 YSLEER. This CDR3 has 13 residues. The CDR3 DNA reads as TGCGCCAGCAGCCAAGAGGGGTGGAATGAGCAGTTCTTC. Translating gives CASSQEGWNEQFF.

This clonotype has a count of ten or more. The rearrangement uses TRBV5-1 and TRBJ2-7, with D perhaps assigned TRBD1 or TRBD2 (5 bases each). CDR1 SGHRS and CDR2 YFSETQ come from the germline V gene. V was cut by 0 bases and J by 11 bases, with 15 bases left in between. There are 13 residues in the CDR3. CDR3 in DNA: TGCGCCAGCAGCTTGGCTTCCGGGACGAGGGAGTACTTC. Protein: CASSLASGTREYF.

The chain uses TRBV6-6 and TRBJ2-3, with TRBD1 identical over 8 bases. The V gene's germline CDR1 is MNHNY and CDR2 SVGAGI (reference sequence). J gave up 3 bases and V 5 bases, and 4 bases lay outside the gene matches. This CDR3 comprises 14 residues. The CDR3 DNA reads as TGTGCCAGCAGTATAACAGGGGGGACAGATACGCAGTATTTT. It codes for CASSITGGTDTQYF.

This clonotype was observed a few times. The rearrangement joins TRBV20-1 to TRBJ2-6; TRBD2 aligns across 7 bases. V lost 5 bases to trimming and J lost 0 bases; unmatched junction nucleotides: 7. The CDR3 runs to 16 residues. From germline, CDR1 is DFQATT and CDR2 SNEGSKA (reference sequence). The CDR3 DNA is TGCAGTGCTTTAGCGGGTGGGAGCTCTGGGGCCAACGTCCTGACTTTC. It yields the protein CSALAGGSSGANVLTF.

This clonotype has a handful of counts. The rearrangement links TRBV6-5 to TRBJ2-1; 8 positions match TRBD2. V shed 4 bases, J shed 7 bases, and the junction held 9 bases outside the gene matches. The CDR3 length is 15 residues. CDR1 is MNHEY and CDR2 is SVGAGI in the germline V gene. CDR3 residues: CASSFRGGHGNEQFF. The CDR3 DNA is TGTGCCAGCAGTTTTCGGGGGGGTCATGGGAATGAGCAGTTCTTC.

The sample holds a few counts of this clonotype. The rearrangement uses TRBV6-5 and TRBJ1-2, with 7 bases lining up with TRBD1. Per germline, CDR1 MNHEY and CDR2 SVGAGI. The CDR3 sequence is 14 residues long. The V segment lost 2 bases and the J segment 8 bases; nucleotides outside the gene matches: 8. Here the CDR3 DNA reads TGTGCCAGCAGTTACATAGGGGGCGCAGGAGGCTACACCTTC. Protein product: CASSYIGGAGGYTF.

This clonotype was detected only a few times. J is TRBJ2-5 and V is TRBV12-3 or TRBV12-4; 11 bases match TRBD2. The V gene end was trimmed by 8 bases and the J gene end by 5 bases; junction bases not matched to a gene: 7. The CDR3 is 14 residues long. The DNA for the CDR3 is TGTGCCAGCGGCGCTAGCGGGGGGCCGGAGACCCAGTACTTC. Amino acids: CASGASGGPETQYF.

This clonotype occurred many times. The chain joins TRBV5-1 to TRBJ2-2; 8 bases agree with TRBD2. CDR1 and CDR2 from the germline V gene are SGHRS and YFSETQ. This CDR3 contains 16 residues. Trimming at V came to 3 bases and at J to 2 bases, leaving 6 bases not matched to a gene. CDR3 in DNA: TGCGCCAGCAGCTACTTAGCGGGGAGAAACACCGGGGAGCTGTTTTTT. It translates to CASSYLAGRNTGELFF.

This clonotype has more than one count but fewer than ten. The CDR3 coding sequence is TGTGCCAGCAGTCCAACCCTGGGGGACAGTGAGAACACTGAAGCTTTCTTT. Translation gives CASSPTLGDSENTEAFF. The rearrangement uses TRBV6-6 and TRBJ1-1; TRBD1 matches 7 bases. Per the germline V gene, CDR1 is MNHNY and CDR2 is SVGAGI (reference sequence). This CDR3 is 17 amino acids long. Trimming removed 5 bases from V and 1 base from J; junction bases left unmatched: 13.

This clonotype was detected only once. The chain links TRBV7-9 to TRBJ2-1, with D perhaps matching TRBD2 (6 bases). The CDR3 runs to 15 residues. CDR1 and CDR2 from the germline V gene are SEHNR and FQNEAQ (reference sequence). V was pared by 1 base and J by 4 bases, with 11 bases between. CDR3 residues: CASSLGEGLYNEQFF. CDR3 in DNA: TGTGCCAGCAGCTTAGGTGAGGGACTTTACAATGAGCAGTTCTTC. Full variable domain (missing parts from reference TRBV7-9 and TRBJ2-1): DTGVSQNPRHKITKRGQNVTFRCDPISEHNRLYWYRQTLGQGPEFLTYFQNEAQLEKSRLLSDRFSAERPKGSFSTLEIQRTEQGDSAMYLCASSLGEGLYNEQFFGPGTRLTVL.

This clonotype came up many times. The chain is built from TRBV12-3 or TRBV12-4 and TRBJ2-1; D is possibly TRBD1 (6 bases). The length of the CDR3 is 13 residues. Trimming removed 6 bases at V and 4 bases at J, with 10 bases between. The CDR3 DNA reads as TGTGCCAGCAGCCCGGACAGATACAATGAGCAGTTCTTC. Residues: CASSPDRYNEQFF.

This CDR3 is CSAWDRVIADTQYF. Here the CDR3 DNA reads TGCAGTGCTTGGGACAGGGTCATCGCAGATACGCAGTATTTT. The rearrangement links TRBV20-1 to TRBJ2-3; 9 nucleotides line up with TRBD1. The CDR3 spans 14 residues. J gave up 4 bases and V 5 bases, and 7 bases lay outside the gene matches. Germline loops: CDR1 DFQATT, CDR2 SNEGSKA (reference sequence).

This clonotype was seen more than once but under ten times. At one end the junction does not follow the germline gene, possibly because of a read error. The chain carries TRBV7-7 and TRBJ2-1; D may be TRBD1 or TRBD2 (6 bases each). The CDR3 runs 15 residues. Germline V gene data show CDR1 as SSHAT and CDR2 as FNYEAQ (reference sequence). For the CDR3, the DNA is TGTGCTAGCAGCTTAAGGGGGGTAACCTACAATGAGCAGTTCTTC. It translates to CASSLRGVTYNEQFF.

This rearrangement joins TRBV4-2 to TRBJ2-7, with D possibly being TRBD2 (6 bases). The CDR3 covers 14 residues. Trimming cost V 0 bases and J 7 bases, with 13 bases left between them. Looked up from germline, CDR1 is LGHNA and CDR2 is YNFKEQ. The CDR3 coding sequence is TGTGCCAGCAGCCAAGATCGGGTGGGGAGGGAGCAGTACTTC. This sequence encodes CASSQDRVGREQYF.

The table lists this clonotype with a count of one. The J gene is TRBJ2-7, the V gene TRBV10-3; the D gene could be TRBD1 or TRBD2 (5 bases each). This CDR3 region has 16 residues. Germline V gene data show CDR1 as ENHRY and CDR2 as SYGVKD. The V end lost 0 bases, the J end lost 5 bases, and 17 bases lay between the germline ends. This chain's CDR3 is CAISESGGPEDNEQYV. CDR3 nucleotides: TGTGCCATCAGTGAGTCTGGCGGACCGGAGGACAACGAGCAGTACGTC.

This clonotype was found a few times. This chain connects TRBV7-2 to TRBJ1-2; D unresolved. CDR1 is SGHTA, CDR2 FQGNSA, per germline. The V gene lost 3 bases and the J gene lost 6 bases, with 8 bases spanning the gap. CDR3 size: 12 residues. CDR3 protein: CASSFSTHGYTF. In DNA, the CDR3 is TGTGCCAGCAGCTTCTCAACCCATGGCTACACCTTC.

This clonotype has just a few counts. The genes are TRBV3-2 and TRBJ1-6. TRBV3-2 is an annotated pseudogene. The CDR3 covers 13 residues. The CDR3 reads CASSPKAGSPLHF. DNA for the CDR3: TGTGCCAGCAGCCCCAAGGCAGGTTCACCCCTCCACTTT.

This chain uses TRBV29-1 with TRBJ2-7, with D perhaps TRBD1 or TRBD2 (5 bases each). The CDR3 length is 12 residues. Germline V gives CDR1 SQVTM, CDR2 ANQGSEA. V lost 4 bases and J lost 6, with 13 bases in between. CDR3: CSVVEGNGEQYV. The CDR3 DNA follows: TGCAGCGTTGTCGAGGGGAATGGCGAGCAGTACGTC.

The CDR3 nucleotides read TGTGCCAGCAGGGGGACAGGGAAAGGCTATGGCTACACCTTC. It yields the protein CASRGTGKGYGYTF. The J gene is TRBJ1-2, the V gene TRBV6-5; 9 bases match TRBD1. Germline values: CDR1 MNHEY, CDR2 SVGAGI. Germline trimming cut 6 bases from V and 4 bases from J; bases unmatched to any gene: 6. CDR3 size: 14 residues.

This clonotype occurred a few times. The chain carries TRBV7-2 and TRBJ2-7; TRBD2 matches at 8 bases. The CDR3 runs 17 residues. The V gene's germline CDR1 is SGHTA and CDR2 FQGNSA. V lost 5 bases and J lost 4; bases outside the gene matches: 16. The CDR3 spells CASSAGRISGGWYEQYF. CDR3 DNA: TGTGCCAGCAGCGCAGGCCGTATCAGCGGGGGCTGGTACGAGCAGTACTTC.

This clonotype has just a few counts. This sequence joins TRBV6-5 and TRBJ2-3, with D maybe TRBD2 (6 bases). Trimming shortened V by 0 bases and J by 2 bases, and 12 bases separated the two germline ends. There are 16 residues in the CDR3. The germline gives CDR1 MNHEY, CDR2 SVGAGI. The CDR3 sequence is CASSYSYGTATDTQYF. The CDR3, as DNA: TGTGCCAGCAGTTACTCATACGGGACTGCCACAGATACGCAGTATTTT.